Shown below are 18 T cell receptor beta chains from a single sample sequenced in a study of early T cells in non-severe SARS-CoV-2 infection. Each CDR3 protein gets one entry after TCRdb re-called the 5' RACE reads with MiXCR. The table has 45,000 to 70,000 distinct CDR3 sequences, under 14% seen once; the top ten hold roughly 10%. What was sequenced was whole blood. These receptors all stem from an adult who was a healthcare worker with PCR-confirmed SARS-CoV-2 infection or an uninfected control (not recorded which).

CDR3 residues: CASSGTGPHEQYF. The CDR3, as DNA: TGTGCCAGCAGTGGGACAGGGCCCCACGAGCAGTACTTC. The rearrangement uses TRBV12-3 or TRBV12-4 and TRBJ2-7; 9 positions match TRBD1. CDR3 size: 13 residues. Trimming cost V 5 bases and J 5 bases; bases outside gene matches: 4.

There are many counts of this clonotype. The rearrangement joins TRBV30 to TRBJ1-5, with a tentative D call TRBD1 (5 bases). The CDR3 loop spans 13 amino acids. Germline assignment: CDR1 GTSNPN and CDR2 SVGIG (reference sequence). Trimming took off 1 base at V and 6 bases at J, with 10 bases between the two ends. The CDR3 sequence: CAWSGGERQPQHF. As DNA, the CDR3 is TGTGCCTGGAGTGGAGGGGAGCGTCAGCCCCAGCATTTT.

This clonotype turned up a few times. This chain joins TRBV5-5 and TRBJ1-1, with a tentative D call TRBD1 (5 bases). Germline V gene lookup returns CDR1 SGHKS and CDR2 YYEKEE (reference sequence). Trimming left V 2 bases short and J 3 bases short, with 11 bases between. The CDR3 loop spans 14 amino acids. CDR3 sequence reads: CASSFGTEYTEAFF. In DNA, the CDR3 is TGTGCCAGCAGCTTTGGGACTGAGTACACTGAAGCTTTCTTT.

This clonotype was recorded many times. The chain recombines TRBV12-3 or TRBV12-4 with TRBJ1-6; TRBD1 matches 7 bases. The CDR3 extends over 14 amino acids. The J segment lost 6 bases and the V segment lost 7 bases, leaving 6 bases of the junction unmatched. The CDR3 sequence is CASTLDRVNSPLHF. As DNA, the CDR3 is TGTGCCAGCACTCTCGACAGGGTTAATTCACCCCTCCACTTT.

This clonotype has at least ten counts. V is TRBV30 and J is TRBJ1-6; maybe TRBD1 (5 bases). The CDR3 length is 16 residues. V lost 1 base and J 7 bases, leaving 17 bases between the germline ends. The V gene's germline CDR1 is GTSNPN and CDR2 SVGIG (reference sequence). CDR3: CAWSAMGKWGNSPLHF. As DNA, the CDR3 is TGTGCCTGGAGTGCGATGGGAAAGTGGGGGAATTCACCCCTCCACTTT.

This clonotype has ten or more counts. V is TRBV7-2 and J is TRBJ2-1; tentative D call: TRBD2 (5 bases). CDR3 length equals 15 residues. Germline V gives CDR1 SGHTA, CDR2 FQGNSA. Trimming took 3 bases from V and 4 from J, leaving 13 bases between them. The CDR3: CASSLEALGYNEQFF. DNA for the CDR3: TGTGCCAGCAGCTTGGAGGCTTTGGGGTACAATGAGCAGTTCTTC.

Only a few counts were recorded for this clonotype. This chain connects TRBV28 to TRBJ2-6, with D tentatively TRBD2 (5 bases). This CDR3 is built from 15 residues. Germline values: CDR1 MDHEN, CDR2 SYDVKM. Trimming cost V 7 bases and J 0 bases, with 10 bases left between them. CDR3 residues: CASITGISGANVLTF. The CDR3 DNA sequence: TGTGCCAGCATCACGGGGATCTCTGGGGCCAACGTCCTGACTTTC.

This clonotype was picked up a small number of times. V and J are TRBV12-3 or TRBV12-4 and TRBJ1-1; D not certain. Trimming left V 6 bases short and J 6 bases short, with 11 bases between. This CDR3 has 12 residues. The CDR3 DNA reads as TGTGCCAGCAGATCTGCCCCATCTGAAGCTTTCTTT. Amino acids: CASRSAPSEAFF.

V is TRBV6-6 and J is TRBJ2-4, with 8 nucleotides matching TRBD1. The CDR3 has 14 amino acids. The V and J ends lost 6 bases and 5 bases, in that order; junction bases with no gene match: 6. Germline lookup yields CDR1 MNHNY and CDR2 SVGAGI (reference sequence). CDR3 DNA sequence: TGTGCCAGCAGGGAAGGACAGGGTGAAAACATTCAGTACTTC. It is translated as CASREGQGENIQYF.

This clonotype was counted ten times or more. The chain joins TRBV29-1 to TRBJ2-5; 10 nucleotides match TRBD2. Per the germline V gene, CDR1 is SQVTM and CDR2 is ANQGSEA. Unmatched junction bases numbered 4, after V lost 4 bases and J lost 2 bases. The CDR3 loop spans 14 amino acids. The CDR3 DNA reads TGCAGCGTTGCCGGGACTAGCGTTCAAGAGACCCAGTACTTC. Protein: CSVAGTSVQETQYF. Filled out from reference TRBV29-1 and TRBJ2-5, the complete variable domain reads SAVISQKPSRDICQRGTSLTIQCQVDSQVTMMFWYRQQPGQSLTLIATANQGSEATYESGFVIDKFPISRPNLTFSTLTVSNMSPEDSSIYLCSVAGTSVQETQYFGPGTRLLVL.

This clonotype appeared many times. CDR3 bases: TGTGCCAGCCGTTGGGGTTCGGATACGCAGTATTTT. Its translation is CASRWGSDTQYF. J is TRBJ2-3 and V is TRBV7-2; D is unclear. Germline CDR1 is SGHTA and CDR2 is FQGNSA. The CDR3 covers 12 residues. V shed 8 bases and J shed 6 bases, with 12 bases lying between them.

This clonotype was seen more than once but under ten times. The rearrangement joins TRBV20-1 to TRBJ1-6; D unclear. Germline CDR1 DFQATT, CDR2 SNEGSKA (reference sequence). V was trimmed by 3 bases and J by 4 bases, leaving 13 bases between them. The CDR3 has 15 residues. The CDR3 DNA reads as TGCAGTGCTAGTACCGACGGACCTTATAATTCACCCCTCCACTTT. It translates to CSASTDGPYNSPLHF.

The chain couples TRBV11-2 to TRBJ1-2; D remains ambiguous. Germline lookup yields CDR1 SGHAT and CDR2 FQNNGV. Trimming took 5 bases from V and 0 from J, leaving 10 bases between them. CDR3 length: 14 amino acids. The CDR3 sequence is CASSRRAANYGYTF. The CDR3, as DNA: TGTGCCAGCAGCCGACGCGCAGCTAACTATGGCTACACCTTC.

This clonotype has only a few counts. The chain joins TRBV5-1 to TRBJ2-3, with 12 bases lining up with TRBD2. CDR1 is SGHRS, CDR2 YFSETQ, per germline. This CDR3 spans 15 amino acids. V trimming: 3 bases; J trimming: 5 bases; junction bases outside the gene matches: 4. CDR3 coding DNA: TGCGCCAGCAGCTCCGGACTAGCGGGAAAAGATACGCAGTATTTT. Protein sequence: CASSSGLAGKDTQYF. The full variable domain, with the rest looked up from reference TRBV5-1 and TRBJ2-3, is KAGVTQTPRYLIKTRGQQVTLSCSPISGHRSVSWYQQTPGQGLQFLFEYFSETQRNKGNFPGRFSGRQFSNSRSEMNVSTLELGDSALYLCASSSGLAGKDTQYFGPGTRLTVL.

This clonotype was seen only a few times. V and J are TRBV20-1 and TRBJ2-3, with TRBD2 identical over 13 bases. Germline-derived CDR1 and CDR2 are DFQATT and SNEGSKA (reference sequence). There are 15 residues in the CDR3. The V and J ends lost 6 bases and 5 bases, in that order; junction bases with no gene match: 8. CDR3 loop: CSAGRLAGGGDTQYF. The CDR3 nucleotides are TGCAGTGCGGGCAGACTAGCGGGGGGCGGAGATACGCAGTATTTT.

As for this clonotype: One end of the junction varies from germline; a read error may be responsible. The chain carries TRBV4-1 and TRBJ2-7, with a tentative D call TRBD2 (5 bases). Germline V gene data show CDR1 as MGHRA and CDR2 as YSYEKL. The CDR3 sequence is 15 residues long. The CDR3, as DNA: TGCGTCAGCAGCCAAGATCCTAGGAGGACCTACGAGCAGTACTTC. Translation gives CVSSQDPRRTYEQYF.

The CDR3 nucleotides read TGCAGTGCTCGACGAGCAGTCACAGATACGCAGTATTTT. Residues: CSARRAVTDTQYF. The chain carries TRBV20-1 and TRBJ2-3; D not resolved. The germline V gene encodes CDR1 DFQATT and CDR2 SNEGSKA (reference sequence). Trimming took off 5 bases at V and 2 bases at J, with 11 bases between the two ends. CDR3 length: 13 residues.

This rearrangement joins TRBV20-1 to TRBJ2-1; D uncertain. V gave up 6 bases and J gave up 9 bases, with 21 bases separating them. CDR3 length: 14 residues. CDR1 is DFQATT and CDR2 is SNEGSKA in the germline V gene (reference sequence). CDR3 residues: CSARAGFRAPEQFF. The CDR3 nucleotides are TGCAGTGCCCGAGCCGGGTTCCGGGCACCTGAGCAGTTCTTC.